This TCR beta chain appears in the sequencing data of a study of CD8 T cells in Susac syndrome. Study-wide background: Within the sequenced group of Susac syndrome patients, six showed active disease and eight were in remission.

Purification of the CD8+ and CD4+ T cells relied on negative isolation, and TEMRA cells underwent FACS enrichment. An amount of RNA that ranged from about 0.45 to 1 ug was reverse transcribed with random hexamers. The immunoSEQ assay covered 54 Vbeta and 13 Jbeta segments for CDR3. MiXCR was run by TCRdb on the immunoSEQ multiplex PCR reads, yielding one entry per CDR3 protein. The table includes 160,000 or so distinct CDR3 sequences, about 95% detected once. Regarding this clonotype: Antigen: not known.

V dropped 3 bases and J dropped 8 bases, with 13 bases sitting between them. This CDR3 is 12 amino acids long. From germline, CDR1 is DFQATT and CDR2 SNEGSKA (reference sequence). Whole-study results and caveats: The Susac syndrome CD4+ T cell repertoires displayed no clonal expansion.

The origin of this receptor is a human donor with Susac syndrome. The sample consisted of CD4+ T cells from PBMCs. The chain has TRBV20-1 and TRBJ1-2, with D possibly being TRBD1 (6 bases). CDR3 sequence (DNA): TGCAGTGCTAGTCTGGGGGGCTCAGGCTACACCTTC. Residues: CSASLGGSGYTF.